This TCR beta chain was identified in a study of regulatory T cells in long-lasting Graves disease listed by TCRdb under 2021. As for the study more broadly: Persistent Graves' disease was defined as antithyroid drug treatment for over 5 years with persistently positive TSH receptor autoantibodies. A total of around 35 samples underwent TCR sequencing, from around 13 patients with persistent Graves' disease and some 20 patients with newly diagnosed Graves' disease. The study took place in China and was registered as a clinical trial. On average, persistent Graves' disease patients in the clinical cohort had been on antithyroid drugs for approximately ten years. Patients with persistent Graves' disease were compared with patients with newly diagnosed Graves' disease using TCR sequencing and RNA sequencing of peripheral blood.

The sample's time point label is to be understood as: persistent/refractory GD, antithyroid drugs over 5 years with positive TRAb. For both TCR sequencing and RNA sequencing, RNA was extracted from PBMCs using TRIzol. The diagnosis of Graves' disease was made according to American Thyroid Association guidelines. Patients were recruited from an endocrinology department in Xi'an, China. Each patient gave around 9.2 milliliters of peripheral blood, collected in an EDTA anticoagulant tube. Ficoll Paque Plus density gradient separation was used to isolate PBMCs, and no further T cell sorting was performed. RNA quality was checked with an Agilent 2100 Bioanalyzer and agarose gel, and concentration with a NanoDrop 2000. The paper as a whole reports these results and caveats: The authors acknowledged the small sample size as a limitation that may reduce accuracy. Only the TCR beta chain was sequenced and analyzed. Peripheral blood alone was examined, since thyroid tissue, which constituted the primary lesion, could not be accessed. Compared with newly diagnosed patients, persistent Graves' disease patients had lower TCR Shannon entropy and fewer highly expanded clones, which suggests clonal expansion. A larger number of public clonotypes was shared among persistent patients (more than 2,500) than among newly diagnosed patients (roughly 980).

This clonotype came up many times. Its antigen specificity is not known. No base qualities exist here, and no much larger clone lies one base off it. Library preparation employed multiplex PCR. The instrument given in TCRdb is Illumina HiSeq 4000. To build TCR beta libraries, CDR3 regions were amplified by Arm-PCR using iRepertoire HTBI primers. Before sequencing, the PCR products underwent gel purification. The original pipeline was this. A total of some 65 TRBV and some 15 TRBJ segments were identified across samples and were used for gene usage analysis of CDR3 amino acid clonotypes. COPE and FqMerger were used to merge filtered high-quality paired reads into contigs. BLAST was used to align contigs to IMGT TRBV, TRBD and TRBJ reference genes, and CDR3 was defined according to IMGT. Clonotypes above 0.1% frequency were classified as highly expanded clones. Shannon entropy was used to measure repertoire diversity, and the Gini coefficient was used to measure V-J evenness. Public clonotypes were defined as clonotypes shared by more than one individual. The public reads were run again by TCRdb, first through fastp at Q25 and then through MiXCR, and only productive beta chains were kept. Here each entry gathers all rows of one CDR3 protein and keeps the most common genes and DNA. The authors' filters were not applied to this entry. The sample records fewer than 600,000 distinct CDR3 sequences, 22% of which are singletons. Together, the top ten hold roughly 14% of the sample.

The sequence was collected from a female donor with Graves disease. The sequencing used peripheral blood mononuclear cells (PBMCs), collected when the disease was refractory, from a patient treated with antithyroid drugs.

Here is the DNA: TGTGCCAGCAGTGGGGGAATGATTTCACCCCTCCACTTT. Its translation reads: CASSGGMISPLHF. The rearranged segments are TRBV12-3 or TRBV12-4 and TRBJ1-6; D gene: possibly TRBD1, on 5 matching bases. Inclusive of the bounding cysteine and phenylalanine, the CDR3 is 13 residues long. Of the read, only the CDR3 DNA is kept; its 39 bases are in frame from base 1. A distance of 11 bases separates the germline ends of V and J, which lose 5 bases and 9 bases respectively.